The source of this TCR beta chain is a study of blood T cell repertoires in COVID-19. Study in general: Some COVID-19 samples were acute and others convalescent; all came from the United States, Italy and Spain. Sample material is recorded as cDNA or gDNA derived from T cells, B-cell-depleted T cells, or PBMCs.

The germline V gene encodes CDR1 MNHEY and CDR2 SVGEGT. CDR3 size: 15 residues. Trimming shortened V by 1 base and J by 0 bases, and 7 bases separated the two germline ends. Authors' analysis steps: Nucleated cell counts were estimated from reference gene primer amplification. The data were produced by immunoSEQ multiplex PCR, yet TCRdb's version contains in-frame clones alone and is incomplete. That table gives V, J and clone size, and the DNA gave D and trimming. The top ten hold roughly 12% of the sample, which has about 92,000 clones, approximately 85% seen once. The receptor's source is a human donor in a cohort sampled during active COVID-19. The chain joins TRBV6-2 or TRBV6-3 to TRBJ1-5; D uncertain. The sample consisted of peripheral blood. DNA for the CDR3: TGTGCCAGCAGTTACTGGAGATATAGCAATCAGCCCCAGCATTTT. It yields the protein CASSYWRYSNQPQHF.